The TCR beta chain described here comes from a study of shared clonotypes between healthy human individuals. Findings and limits, study-wide: All-four-donor shared clonotypes had higher generation probabilities than non-shared clonotypes did.

Adult Caucasians living in Nashville, Tennessee made up all of the donors. V was pared by 1 base and J by 2 bases, with 12 bases between. The CDR3 consists of 16 residues. CDR1 is SGHDN and CDR2 is FVKESK in the germline V gene. As concerns this clone: Its antigen is currently unknown.

Here immunoSEQ multiplex PCR was the method, and the copy in TCRdb shows in-frame clones only, minus some. Altogether millions of clones are present, more than 80% being singletons, with the ten largest covering over 0.12%. The receptor was isolated from a man between 18 and 35 years old in good health. The chain couples TRBV14 to TRBJ2-1; D is unresolved. The sample comprised naive CD4+ T cells sorted from blood. This sample's subset: CD45RA+ positively selected. CDR3 in amino acids: CASSQGNGRAYNEQFF. CDR3 DNA: TGTGCCAGCAGCCAAGGAAATGGTAGGGCCTACAATGAGCAGTTCTTC.